This T cell receptor beta chain was captured in a study of PD-1 and CTLA-4 blockade in melanoma. Produced via immunoSEQ multiplex PCR; TCRdb's table is partial and in-frame only. Seen here are some 15,000 clones, roughly 73% observed once, and the top ten hold approximately 15%. This CDR3 comprises 16 residues. The germline gives CDR1 SGHDN, CDR2 FVKESK. V lost 1 base to trimming and J lost 3 bases, with 15 bases between them. Specimen: CD8+ T cells from peripheral blood, collected before anti-PD-1 treatment. The sequence was collected from a human donor with melanoma. The V gene is TRBV14, the J gene TRBJ1-2; D not certain. CDR3 residues: CASSQVMGARYYGYTF. CDR3 nucleotide sequence: TGTGCCAGCAGCCAAGTTATGGGTGCGCGGTACTATGGCTACACCTTC.